Listed here are 23 T cell receptor beta chains from one sample, sequenced in a study of T cell repertoires in aging, cancer and after chemotherapy. Multiplex touch-down PCR with TRB-A/B primers amplified rearranged V-D-J TRB sequences. TCRdb reprocessed the multiplex PCR reads via MiXCR and lists one record per CDR3 protein. The data hold over 10,000 distinct CDR3 sequences, with approximately 22% observed a single time. Amplification of TCR beta used genomic DNA extracted from peripheral blood. Input material: blood. The receptors were gathered from a human donor in good health.

V usage is TRBV12-3 or TRBV12-4 and J usage is TRBJ1-2, with 7 bases matching TRBD1. This CDR3 is 16 amino acids long. Unmatched junction bases numbered 13, after V lost 3 bases and J lost 6 bases. The CDR3 reads CASSFDLSGQSHGYTF. The DNA for the CDR3 is TGTGCCAGCAGTTTCGACCTATCGGGACAGTCCCATGGCTACACCTTC.

This clonotype was detected ten times or more. The chain has TRBV18 and TRBJ2-7; TRBD1 matches 10 bases. Germline V CDR1 and CDR2: KGHSH, LQKENI. The CDR3 is made up of 16 amino acids. Trimming at V came to 2 bases and at J to 4 bases, leaving 8 bases not matched to a gene. CDR3 protein: CASSPGFLGQGYEQYF. CDR3 sequence (DNA): TGTGCCAGCTCACCAGGGTTCTTGGGACAGGGGTACGAGCAGTACTTC.

This sequence joins TRBV21-1 and TRBJ1-5; the table's D gene call, TRBD1, was not cross checked with the DNA. TRBV21-1 is designated a pseudogene. The CDR3 has 19 amino acids. The CDR3 DNA is TGTGCCAGCAGCAGCGCCGGGACAGGGACTCCGTATAGCAATCAGCCCCAGCATTTT. Its translation is CASSSAGTGTPYSNQPQHF.

The chain recombines TRBV11-2 with TRBJ1-1; TRBD1 aligns across 8 bases. The CDR3 contains 13 residues. J gave up 5 bases and V 7 bases, and 6 bases lay outside the gene matches. From germline, CDR1 is SGHAT and CDR2 FQNNGV. DNA for the CDR3: TGTGCCAGCATCTCAGGGGGCCGGACTGAAGCTTTCTTT. This codes for CASISGGRTEAFF.

Relative to its sample, this clonotype is medium-sized. For the CDR3, the DNA is TGTGCCAGCAGCTCCATGAACACCGGGGAGCTGTTTTTT. This codes for CASSSMNTGELFF. The chain carries TRBV7-9 and TRBJ2-2; D uncertain. This CDR3 is built from 13 residues. The germline V gene has CDR1 SEHNR and CDR2 FQNEAQ (reference sequence). V lost 4 bases and J 1 base, leaving 4 bases between the germline ends.

The chain recombines TRBV20-1 with TRBJ1-2; D is ambiguous. This CDR3 has 15 amino acids. The V gene's germline CDR1 is DFQATT and CDR2 SNEGSKA (reference sequence). Trimming took off 0 bases at V and 3 bases at J, with 14 bases between the two ends. CDR3 nucleotides: TGCAGTGCTAGAGACCAAAGACGGGAGTACTATGGCTACACCTTC. Protein sequence: CSARDQRREYYGYTF.

This clonotype was seen only a few times. The chain combines TRBV20-1 with TRBJ2-7; D is ambiguous. V was shortened by 2 bases and J by 2 bases, with 10 bases between the two germline ends. The germline V gene encodes CDR1 DFQATT and CDR2 SNEGSKA (reference sequence). This CDR3 is built from 13 residues. In DNA, the CDR3 is TGCAGTGCTAGATTTGACACCGCCTACGAGCAGTACTTC. Its protein is CSARFDTAYEQYF.

The rearrangement uses TRBV5-1 and TRBJ1-1; no clear D. The CDR3 extends over 14 amino acids. Germline assignment: CDR1 SGHRS and CDR2 YFSETQ. V gave up 4 bases and J gave up 1 base, with 11 bases separating them. CDR3: CASSPQAPNTEAFF. The CDR3 nucleotides are TGCGCCAGCAGCCCCCAAGCCCCGAACACTGAAGCTTTCTTT.

This clonotype was seen many times. The J gene is TRBJ2-3, the V gene TRBV30, with 9 bases that match TRBD1. Germline CDR1 is GTSNPN and CDR2 is SVGIG (reference sequence). The CDR3 sequence is 15 residues long. V shed 0 bases, J shed 2 bases, and the junction held 3 bases outside the gene matches. The CDR3 nucleotides read TGTGCCTGGAGTGTCGGACAGGGGAACACAGATACGCAGTATTTT. The encoded protein is CAWSVGQGNTDTQYF.

V gene TRBV18 combines with J gene TRBJ2-5; 9 nucleotides match TRBD2. Trimming took 4 bases from V and 2 from J; bases not matched to a gene: 5. This CDR3 is built from 15 residues. Per germline, CDR1 KGHSH and CDR2 LQKENI. CDR3 in amino acids: CASSLAGLAQETQYF. Written as DNA, the CDR3 is TGTGCCAGCTCACTCGCGGGACTAGCACAAGAGACCCAGTACTTC.

This clonotype rates as medium-sized. Written as DNA, the CDR3 is TGTGCCAGTAGTCACCCCTCGACAGGGATTGTGTATGGCTACACCTTC. Its protein is CASSHPSTGIVYGYTF. The chain is built from TRBV19 and TRBJ1-2, with 7 bases aligning to TRBD1. Trimming took 5 bases from V and 5 from J; bases not matched to a gene: 14. The CDR3 runs 16 residues. CDR1 and CDR2 (germline): LNHDA, SQIVND (reference sequence).

In the case of this clonotype: A much larger clonotype is one base distant, so this may be a read error. The genes are TRBV20-1 and TRBJ2-1; tentatively, D is TRBD2 (6 bases). Gene TRBJ2-7 matches the end of the DNA better, so the J call may be wrong. This CDR3 is built from 13 residues. Germline CDR1 DFQATT, CDR2 SNEGSKA (reference sequence). CDR3 DNA sequence: TGCAGTGCCTCGGACTATCTATACAATGAGCAGTACTTC. Protein: CSASDYLYNEQYF.

Points on this clonotype: A much larger clone differs by one base, so this may be a read error. The V gene is TRBV18, the J gene TRBJ1-6; perhaps TRBD1 as D (6 bases). The germline CDR1 and CDR2 sequences are KGHSH and LQKENI. CDR3 size: 13 residues. The CDR3 region has the DNA TGTGACAGTGCCGGGCAGGGGTTTTCACCCCTCCACTTT. Protein product: CDSAGQGFSPLHF.

This clonotype rates as medium-sized. J is TRBJ1-2 and V is TRBV5-4, with 7 bases matching TRBD1. With V trimmed by 1 base and J by 0 bases, 6 bases remained unmatched. CDR3 length: 16 residues. Germline V CDR1 and CDR2: SGHNT, YYREEE (reference sequence). CDR3 nucleotides: TGTGCCAGCAGCTTGCCGACAGGGCTATCTAACTATGGCTACACCTTC. Translated: CASSLPTGLSNYGYTF.

In its sample, this clonotype ranks as medium-sized. The gene calls are TRBV7-6 and TRBJ2-2, with D possibly TRBD1 on 6 matching bases. V was cut by 6 bases and J by 7 bases, with 15 bases left in between. CDR1 and CDR2 from the germline V gene are SGHVS and FNYEAQ. This CDR3 spans 14 amino acids. The CDR3 loop is CASRRLRGNGELFF. DNA for the CDR3: TGTGCCAGCAGGAGGCTGAGGGGGAACGGGGAGCTGTTTTTT. The complete variable domain, with remaining parts taken from reference TRBV7-6 and TRBJ2-2, reads GAGVSQSPRYKVTKRGQDVALRCDPISGHVSLYWYRQALGQGPEFLTYFNYEAQQDKSGLPNDRFSAERPEGSISTLTIQRTEQRDSAMYRCASRRLRGNGELFFGEGSRLTVL.

This clonotype has at least ten counts. The V call is TRBV11-2, the J call TRBJ2-7; no clear D gene. V lost 5 bases, J lost 7 bases, and 12 bases lay in between. The germline CDR1 and CDR2 sequences are SGHAT and FQNNGV. The CDR3 contains 12 residues. CDR3 protein: CASSPTFSEQYF. CDR3 bases: TGTGCCAGCAGCCCCACCTTCTCGGAGCAGTACTTC.

The rearrangement links TRBV11-2 to TRBJ1-3, with D possibly TRBD1 on 6 matching bases. V dropped 2 bases and J dropped 5 bases, with 7 bases sitting between them. In germline, CDR1 is SGHAT, CDR2 FQNNGV. The CDR3 contains 13 residues. CDR3 amino acids: CASSLQGRNTIYF. The CDR3 region has the DNA TGTGCCAGCAGCTTACAGGGGAGAAACACCATATATTTT.

This clonotype is medium-sized by share. V and J are TRBV7-6 and TRBJ2-7; D tentatively fits TRBD1 or TRBD2 (5 bases each). This CDR3 region has 12 residues. Germline V gives CDR1 SGHVS, CDR2 FNYEAQ. The ends were cut back, 2 bases at V and 10 bases at J, with 12 bases in the middle. The CDR3 DNA is TGTGCCAGCAGCTTACAGGGAGACCTCCAGTACTTC. Translating gives CASSLQGDLQYF.

This clonotype has more than one count but fewer than ten. This sequence joins TRBV10-3 and TRBJ2-1; maybe TRBD2 (6 bases). Trimming removed 6 bases at V and 7 bases at J, with 13 bases between. Germline CDR1 and CDR2: ENHRY and SYGVKD. The CDR3 has 13 amino acids. CDR3 nucleotides: TGTGCCATCAGACTAGCCGCCCGGAATGAGCAGTTCTTC. It specifies CAIRLAARNEQFF.

By proportion, this clonotype is medium-sized (0.01 to 0.1%). The rearrangement links TRBV6-5 to TRBJ1-3; D is unresolved. There are 13 residues in the CDR3. The germline gives CDR1 MNHEY, CDR2 SVGAGI. V was clipped by 0 bases and J by 2 bases, with 2 bases between them. The CDR3 spells CASSYSTGNTIYF. The CDR3 DNA sequence: TGTGCCAGCAGTTACTCGACTGGAAACACCATATATTTT.

This clonotype has only a few counts. The gene calls are TRBV6-2 or TRBV6-3 and TRBJ1-6; unclear D gene. Germline V CDR1 and CDR2: MNHEY, SVGEGT. The germline V and J ends were trimmed by 6 bases and 8 bases, with 20 bases remaining between them. The CDR3 is 16 amino acids. CDR3 in amino acids: CASSLTRFSSYSPLHF. The CDR3 coding sequence is TGTGCCAGCAGCCTTACTCGATTTAGTAGTTATTCACCCCTCCACTTT.

The V and J genes are TRBV5-1 and TRBJ1-4; a possible D gene is TRBD1 (6 bases). V shed 2 bases and J shed 2 bases, with 7 bases lying between them. This CDR3 has 14 amino acids. Germline values: CDR1 SGHRS, CDR2 YFSETQ. CDR3 sequence reads: CASSFGGTNEKLFF. In DNA, the CDR3 is TGCGCCAGCAGCTTCGGGGGCACTAATGAAAAACTGTTTTTT. Filled out from reference TRBV5-1 and TRBJ1-4, the complete variable domain reads KAGVTQTPRYLIKTRGQQVTLSCSPISGHRSVSWYQQTPGQGLQFLFEYFSETQRNKGNFPGRFSGRQFSNSRSEMNVSTLELGDSALYLCASSFGGTNEKLFFGSGTQLSVL.

This clonotype was seen a handful of times. One end of the junction fails to match germline, which may point to a read error. The V gene is TRBV12-3 or TRBV12-4, the J gene TRBJ2-1, with D tentatively TRBD2 (5 bases). The CDR3 runs 15 residues. CDR3 bases: TGTGCCAGCAGTCTAGCCCCCACCATTTACAATGAGCAGTTCTTC. This sequence encodes CASSLAPTIYNEQFF.